A single sample gave rise to the 11 T cell receptor beta chains below, sequenced in a study of T cells after posttransplantation cyclophosphamide. The table came from immunoSEQ multiplex PCR; TCRdb's copy has only in-frame clones and leaves some out. The sample lists approximately 32,000 clones, approximately 90% occurring once. Material for sequencing was PBMCs. Receptor source: a woman aged 40-49 years with a blood cancer, CMV-positive, and with a related stem cell donor.

This rearrangement joins TRBV6-5 to TRBJ2-7; D gene ambiguous. This CDR3 contains 13 residues. Germline assignment: CDR1 MNHEY and CDR2 SVGAGI. V gave up 2 bases and J gave up 2 bases, with 7 bases separating them. CDR3 coding DNA: TGTGCCAGCAGTTACGAGAGAACCTACGAGCAGTACTTC. This translates into CASSYERTYEQYF.

The sample holds a few counts of this clone. V usage is TRBV7-6 and J usage is TRBJ2-7; a weak D match, TRBD1 (6 bases). The CDR3 loop spans 13 amino acids. From germline, CDR1 is SGHVS and CDR2 FNYEAQ. The V end lost 5 bases, the J end lost 2 bases, and 10 bases lay between the germline ends. Here the CDR3 reads CASSPGVTYEQYF. CDR3 DNA sequence: TGTGCCAGCAGCCCAGGGGTCACCTACGAGCAGTACTTC.

The chain links TRBV19 to TRBJ2-6; 11 bases agree with TRBD1. Germline V gene lookup returns CDR1 LNHDA and CDR2 SQIVND (reference sequence). The CDR3 is made up of 18 amino acids. V trimming: 5 bases; J trimming: 0 bases; junction bases outside the gene matches: 6. CDR3 protein: CASSVRTGGFSGANVLTF. CDR3 nucleotide sequence: TGTGCCAGTAGTGTCCGGACAGGGGGCTTCTCTGGGGCCAACGTCCTGACTTTC.

V and J are TRBV6-5 and TRBJ2-3; D perhaps matches TRBD2 (6 bases). The V end was cut by 6 bases, the J end by 6 bases, with 13 bases between. The CDR3 covers 13 residues. Germline CDR1 reads MNHEY; CDR2 reads SVGAGI. The CDR3 sequence: CASRRGFWDTQYF. For the CDR3, the DNA is TGTGCCAGCAGGCGGGGCTTCTGGGATACGCAGTATTTT.

The V and J genes are TRBV19 and TRBJ2-1; maybe TRBD2 (6 bases). Trimming shortened V by 4 bases and J by 1 base, and 14 bases separated the two germline ends. CDR3 length equals 16 residues. Germline CDR1 and CDR2: LNHDA and SQIVND (reference sequence). DNA for the CDR3: TGTGCCAGTAGTACCCCCCGAGGGAGGTCCTACAATGAGCAGTTCTTC. Its protein is CASSTPRGRSYNEQFF.

This clone was counted between two and nine times. The chain links TRBV6-1 to TRBJ2-7, with D perhaps TRBD1 (5 bases). V was shortened by 6 bases and J by 9 bases, with 12 bases between the two germline ends. This CDR3 contains 11 residues. Germline V CDR1 and CDR2: MNHNS, SASEGT. The CDR3 DNA reads as TGTGCCAGCAGCCCAGGGTCGGGGCAGTACTTC. This translates into CASSPGSGQYF.

This chain joins TRBV2 and TRBJ1-2, with 7 bases matching TRBD1. The CDR3 loop spans 13 amino acids. With V trimmed by 5 bases and J by 6 bases, 6 bases remained unmatched. Germline CDR1 reads SNHLY; CDR2 reads FYNNEI. In DNA, the CDR3 is TGTGCCAGCAGTAACGACAGGGAACATGGCTACACCTTC. Translating gives CASSNDREHGYTF.

The gene calls are TRBV28 and TRBJ1-4; D may be TRBD1 (5 bases). This CDR3 contains 13 residues. The V end lost 6 bases, the J end lost 7 bases, and 12 bases lay between the germline ends. Germline V gene data show CDR1 as MDHEN and CDR2 as SYDVKM. The CDR3 region is CASRRTGLEKLFF. The CDR3 nucleotides are TGTGCCAGCAGACGAACAGGTCTTGAAAAACTGTTTTTT.

The V call is TRBV5-6, the J call TRBJ2-7; 7 nucleotides align to TRBD1. With 2 bases clipped from V and 4 bases from J, the junction kept 9 bases outside the gene matches. This CDR3 is built from 15 residues. Germline CDR1 is SGHDT and CDR2 is YYEEEE. The CDR3 region has the DNA TGTGCCAGCAGCTTACCGGGACAGCCGATATACGAGCAGTACTTC. Residues: CASSLPGQPIYEQYF.

The chain carries TRBV7-9 and TRBJ2-7; D possibly corresponds to TRBD1 (5 bases). The germline gives CDR1 SEHNR, CDR2 FQNEAQ (reference sequence). Trimming removed 5 bases from V and 2 bases from J, with 19 bases in between. CDR3 size: 16 residues. The CDR3 protein is CASSHPPPGLPYEQYF. CDR3 sequence (DNA): TGTGCCAGCAGCCATCCCCCGCCAGGGTTACCCTACGAGCAGTACTTC.

The chain uses TRBV5-4 and TRBJ2-1; 9 bases are shared with TRBD2. This CDR3 comprises 15 residues. Germline values: CDR1 SGHNT, CDR2 YYREEE (reference sequence). Trimming cost V 4 bases and J 3 bases; bases outside gene matches: 5. The CDR3 DNA reads as TGTGCCAGCAGCCCTTATAGCGGGAGCTACAATGAGCAGTTCTTC. Its protein is CASSPYSGSYNEQFF.